The T cell receptor (beta chain) described here comes from a study of cytomegalovirus exposure and HLA in healthy donors. PCR used 60 Vbeta primers and 13 Jbeta primers. Profiling relied on immunoSEQ multiplex PCR, and the TCRdb table lists in-frame clones only, not all of them. This sample has about 100,000 clones; about three quarters occur once, and the top ten carry around 7.4%. The CDR3 is made up of 15 amino acids. J lost 4 bases, V lost 4 bases, and 7 bases had no gene match. Germline CDR1 is LGHNA and CDR2 is YNFKEQ. This receptor was taken from a man under 40 in good health and CMV-seronegative. This chain uses TRBV4-2 with TRBJ2-3; 8 bases agree with TRBD1. The sample was PBMCs. CDR3: CASSPNQGAADTQYF. The CDR3 DNA is TGTGCCAGCAGCCCTAATCAGGGGGCAGCAGATACGCAGTATTTT.